This T cell receptor beta chain originates from a study of identical twins. Unique molecular identifiers were present on the cDNA, and a universal primer site came from template switching. TCRdb re-derived calls from the 5' RACE reads in MiXCR, one entry per CDR3 protein. The sample shows fewer than 900,000 distinct CDR3 sequences, 21% of them seen only once. Separately, the same data were catalogued under a study of T cells expressing NK-cell markers. Per that paper: Just one sequenced donor of eight was HCMV-seronegative, while seven were seropositive. These clonotypes also led the CD3+CD56-NKG2C+ fraction in a handful of donors. Clones of NKG2C+ T cells that had expanded were of unclear HCMV specificity.

Sequencing input: PBMCs. The TCR comes from a woman under 30 in good health.

The CDR3 is CASSAQVEAFF. In DNA, the CDR3 is TGTGCCAGCAGCGCACAGGTTGAAGCTTTCTTT. V is TRBV7-9 and J is TRBJ1-1; a possible D gene is TRBD1 (5 bases). Germline V gene lookup returns CDR1 SEHNR and CDR2 FQNEAQ (reference sequence). The V end was cut by 5 bases, the J end by 7 bases, with 8 bases between. The CDR3 spans 11 residues.